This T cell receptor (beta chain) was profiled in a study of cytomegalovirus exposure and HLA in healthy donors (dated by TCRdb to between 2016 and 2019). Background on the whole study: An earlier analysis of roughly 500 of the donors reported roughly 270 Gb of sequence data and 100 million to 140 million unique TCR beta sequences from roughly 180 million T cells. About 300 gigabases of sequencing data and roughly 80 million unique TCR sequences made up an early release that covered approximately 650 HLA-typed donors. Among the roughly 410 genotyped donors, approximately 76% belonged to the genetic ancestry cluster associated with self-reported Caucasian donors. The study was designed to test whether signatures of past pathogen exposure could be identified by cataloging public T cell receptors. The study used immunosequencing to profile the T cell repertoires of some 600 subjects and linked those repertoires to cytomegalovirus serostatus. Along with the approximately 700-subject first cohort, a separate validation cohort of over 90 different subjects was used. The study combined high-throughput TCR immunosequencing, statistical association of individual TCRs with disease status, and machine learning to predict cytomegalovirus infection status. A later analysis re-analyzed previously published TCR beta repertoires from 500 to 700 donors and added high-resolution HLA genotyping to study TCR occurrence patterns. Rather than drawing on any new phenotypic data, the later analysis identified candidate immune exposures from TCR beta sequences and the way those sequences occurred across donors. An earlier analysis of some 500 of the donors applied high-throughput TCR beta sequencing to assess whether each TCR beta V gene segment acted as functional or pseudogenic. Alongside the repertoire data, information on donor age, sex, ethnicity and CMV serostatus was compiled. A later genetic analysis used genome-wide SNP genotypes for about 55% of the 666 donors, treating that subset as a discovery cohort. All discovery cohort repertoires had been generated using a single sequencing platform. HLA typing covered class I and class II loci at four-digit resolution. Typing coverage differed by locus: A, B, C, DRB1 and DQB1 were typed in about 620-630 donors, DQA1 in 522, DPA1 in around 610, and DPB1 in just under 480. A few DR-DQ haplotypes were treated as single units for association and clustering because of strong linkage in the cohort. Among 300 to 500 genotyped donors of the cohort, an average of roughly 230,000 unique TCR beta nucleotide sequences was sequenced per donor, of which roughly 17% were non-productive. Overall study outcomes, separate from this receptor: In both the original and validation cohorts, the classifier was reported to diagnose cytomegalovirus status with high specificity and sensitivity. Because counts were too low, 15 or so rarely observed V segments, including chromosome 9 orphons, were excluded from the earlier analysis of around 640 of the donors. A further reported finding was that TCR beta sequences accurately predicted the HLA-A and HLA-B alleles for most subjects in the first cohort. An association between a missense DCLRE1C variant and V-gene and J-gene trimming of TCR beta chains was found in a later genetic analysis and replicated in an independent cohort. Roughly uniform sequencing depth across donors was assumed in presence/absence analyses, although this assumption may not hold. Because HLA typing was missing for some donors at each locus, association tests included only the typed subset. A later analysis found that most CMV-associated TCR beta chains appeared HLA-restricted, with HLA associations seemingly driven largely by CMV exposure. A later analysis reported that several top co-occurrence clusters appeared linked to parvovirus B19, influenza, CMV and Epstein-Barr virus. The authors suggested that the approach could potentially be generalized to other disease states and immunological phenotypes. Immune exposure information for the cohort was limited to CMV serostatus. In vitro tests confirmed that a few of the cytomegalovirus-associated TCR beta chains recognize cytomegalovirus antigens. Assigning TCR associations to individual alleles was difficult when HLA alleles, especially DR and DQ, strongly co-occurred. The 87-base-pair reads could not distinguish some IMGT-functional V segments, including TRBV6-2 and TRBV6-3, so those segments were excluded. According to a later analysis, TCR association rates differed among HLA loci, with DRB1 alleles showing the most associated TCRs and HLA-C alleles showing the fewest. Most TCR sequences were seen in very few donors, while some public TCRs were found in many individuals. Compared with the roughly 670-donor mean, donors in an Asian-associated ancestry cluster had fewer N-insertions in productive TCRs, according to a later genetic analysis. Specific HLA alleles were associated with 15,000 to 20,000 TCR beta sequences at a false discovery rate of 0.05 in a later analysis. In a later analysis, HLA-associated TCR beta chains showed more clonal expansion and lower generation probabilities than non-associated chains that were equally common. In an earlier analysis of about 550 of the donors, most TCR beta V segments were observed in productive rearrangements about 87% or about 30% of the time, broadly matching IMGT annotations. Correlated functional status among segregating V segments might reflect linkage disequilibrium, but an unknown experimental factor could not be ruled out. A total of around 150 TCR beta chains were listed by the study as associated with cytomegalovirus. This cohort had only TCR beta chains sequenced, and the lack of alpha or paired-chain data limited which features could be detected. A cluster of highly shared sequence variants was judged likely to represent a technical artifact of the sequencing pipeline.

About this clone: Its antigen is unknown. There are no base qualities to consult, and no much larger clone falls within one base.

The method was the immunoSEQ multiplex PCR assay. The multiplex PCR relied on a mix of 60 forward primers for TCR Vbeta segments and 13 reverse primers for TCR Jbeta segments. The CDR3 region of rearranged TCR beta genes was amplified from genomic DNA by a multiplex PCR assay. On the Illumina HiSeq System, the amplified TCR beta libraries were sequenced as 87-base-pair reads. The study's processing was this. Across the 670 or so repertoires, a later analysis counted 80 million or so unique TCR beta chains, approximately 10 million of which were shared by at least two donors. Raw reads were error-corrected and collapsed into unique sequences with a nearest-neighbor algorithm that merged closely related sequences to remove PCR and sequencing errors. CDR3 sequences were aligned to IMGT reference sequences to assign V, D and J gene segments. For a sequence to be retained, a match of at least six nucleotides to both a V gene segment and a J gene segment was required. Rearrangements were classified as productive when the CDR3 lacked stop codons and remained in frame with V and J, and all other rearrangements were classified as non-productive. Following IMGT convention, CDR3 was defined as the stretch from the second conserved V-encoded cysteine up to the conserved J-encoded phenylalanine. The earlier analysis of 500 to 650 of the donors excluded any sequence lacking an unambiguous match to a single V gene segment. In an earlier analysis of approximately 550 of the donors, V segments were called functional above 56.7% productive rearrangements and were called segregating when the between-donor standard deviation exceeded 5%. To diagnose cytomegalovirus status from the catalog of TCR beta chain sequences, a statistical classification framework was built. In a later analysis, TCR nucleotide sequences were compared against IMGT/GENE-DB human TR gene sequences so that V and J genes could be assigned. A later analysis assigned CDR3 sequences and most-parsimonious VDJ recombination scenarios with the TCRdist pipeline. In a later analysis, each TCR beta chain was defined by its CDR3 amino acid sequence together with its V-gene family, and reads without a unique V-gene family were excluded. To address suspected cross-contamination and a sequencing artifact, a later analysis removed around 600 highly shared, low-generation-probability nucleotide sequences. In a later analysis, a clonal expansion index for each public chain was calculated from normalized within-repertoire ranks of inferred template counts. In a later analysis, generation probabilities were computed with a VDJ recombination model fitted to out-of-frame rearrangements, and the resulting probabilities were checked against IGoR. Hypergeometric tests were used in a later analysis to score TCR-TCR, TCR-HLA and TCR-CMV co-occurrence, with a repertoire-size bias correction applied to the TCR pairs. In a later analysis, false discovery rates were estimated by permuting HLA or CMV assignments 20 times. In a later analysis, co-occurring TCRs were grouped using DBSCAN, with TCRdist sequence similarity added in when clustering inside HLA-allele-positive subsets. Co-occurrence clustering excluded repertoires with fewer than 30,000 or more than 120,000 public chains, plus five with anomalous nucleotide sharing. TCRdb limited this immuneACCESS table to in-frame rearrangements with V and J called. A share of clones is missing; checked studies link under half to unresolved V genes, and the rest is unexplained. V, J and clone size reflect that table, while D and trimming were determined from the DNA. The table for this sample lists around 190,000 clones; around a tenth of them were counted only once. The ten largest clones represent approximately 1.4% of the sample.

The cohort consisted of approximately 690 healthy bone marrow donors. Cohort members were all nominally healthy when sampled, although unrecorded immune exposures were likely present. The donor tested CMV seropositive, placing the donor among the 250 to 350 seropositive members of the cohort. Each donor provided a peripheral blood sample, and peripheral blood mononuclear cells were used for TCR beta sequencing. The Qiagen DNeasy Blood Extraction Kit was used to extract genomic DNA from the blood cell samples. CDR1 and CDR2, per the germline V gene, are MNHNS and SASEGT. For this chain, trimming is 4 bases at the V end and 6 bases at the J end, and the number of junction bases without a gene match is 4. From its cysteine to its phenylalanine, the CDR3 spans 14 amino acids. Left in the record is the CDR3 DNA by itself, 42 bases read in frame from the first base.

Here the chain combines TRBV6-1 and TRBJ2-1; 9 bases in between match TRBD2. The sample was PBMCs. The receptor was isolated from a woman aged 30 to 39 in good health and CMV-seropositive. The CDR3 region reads CASSALAGVNEQFF. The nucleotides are TGTGCCAGCAGTGCCTTAGCGGGAGTCAATGAGCAGTTCTTC.